The present T cell receptor beta chain was sequenced within a study of vaccination and CD4 T cells after COVID-19. Findings and limits, study-wide: It was found that, in convalescent patients, 304 of 307 vaccine-specific clones were spike mono-reactive.

Oncomine TCR Beta short-read sequencing was applied to DNA from cultured CD4+ T cells. Using its own MiXCR run on the PCR reads, TCRdb lists one record per CDR3 protein. The repertoire holds approximately 5,000 distinct CDR3 sequences, with around two thirds as singletons. For this clonotype: Its antigen is unknown.

As to treatment: approximately 9-day PBMC culture with coronavirus spike peptide pools or control peptides (ViraFEST assay). The CDR3 is made up of 14 amino acids. The V end was cut by 6 bases, the J end by 2 bases, with 13 bases between. CDR1 LNHDA and CDR2 SQIVND come from the germline V gene (reference sequence). This clonotype was obtained from a human donor who had recovered from COVID-19. The chain combines TRBV19 with TRBJ1-2; D is perhaps TRBD1 (6 bases). The specimen sequenced was CD4+ T cells from blood, cultured in vitro. This chain's CDR3 is CASSVDRQNYGYTF. The CDR3 DNA reads TGTGCCAGTAGCGTCGACAGGCAAAACTATGGCTACACCTTC.